These T cell receptor beta chains were read from a single sample in a study of naive and memory T cell subsets. TCRdb independently ran MiXCR on the UMI-ligation and nested PCR reads; one entry per CDR3 protein. The data show roughly 140,000 distinct CDR3 sequences, 15% to 20% seen once. Material: naive CD4+ T cells from blood. These receptors originate from a human donor in good health. The CDR3 runs from the conserved cysteine through the conserved F or W. Fields, in order: V gene, clone size, J gene, CDR3 protein. Only part of the rows carry a size: once, few, many, or a class if the clone is expanded.

TRBV6-2/TRBV6-3	.	TRBJ2-7	CASSYSGTEDEQYF
TRBV5-1	.	TRBJ2-1	CASSLETGDNTYNEQFF
TRBV4-1	.	TRBJ2-1	CASSQGAVDNEQFF
TRBV5-6	.	TRBJ1-5	CASSQGHSNQPQHF
TRBV28	.	TRBJ2-3	CASSPLGLGTDTQYF
TRBV20-1	few	TRBJ2-3	CSARDSRAGSPSDTQYF
TRBV6-6	few	TRBJ2-3	CASSYGQKHTDTQYF
TRBV12-5	few	TRBJ2-5	CASGLWVETQYF
TRBV6-5	.	TRBJ2-7	CASSRGTSSNYEQYF
TRBV12-3/TRBV12-4	.	TRBJ1-2	CASSPTDGYGYTF
TRBV28	few	TRBJ2-1	CASSRLAGFSSYNEQFF
TRBV6-5	.	TRBJ1-1	CASSYSVRSRTEAFF
TRBV18	.	TRBJ2-1	CASSPRGLAGGLSSYNEQFF
TRBV7-9	few	TRBJ1-1	CASSLFVSMNTEAFF
TRBV5-4	few	TRBJ2-5	CASSLFLAEETQYF
TRBV28	.	TRBJ2-4	CASSSGSGRAKNIQYF
TRBV5-5	.	TRBJ2-3	CASSLVQGPDTQYF
TRBV20-1	.	TRBJ2-7	CSVGSEVYEQYF
TRBV5-8	few	TRBJ2-5	CASSLEGQGSETQYF
TRBV20-1	.	TRBJ1-1	CSARDTRNTEAFF
TRBV6-2/TRBV6-3	.	TRBJ2-6	CASSFSLASGANVLTF
TRBV5-1	few	TRBJ2-2	CASSLDWNTGELFF
TRBV28	.	TRBJ2-3	CATWASSRATDTQYF
TRBV5-5	few	TRBJ2-1	CASSSLSGSSYNEQFF
TRBV24-1	few	TRBJ2-7	CATSDGKRPGLAAVYEQYF
TRBV30	few	TRBJ2-3	CACQVLAGDTQYF
TRBV11-2	.	TRBJ2-2	CASSHSGTNTGELFF
TRBV20-1	few	TRBJ2-3	CSARPRLALGPDTQYF
TRBV4-2	few	TRBJ2-1	CASSQDWRMYNEQFF
TRBV5-1	many	TRBJ2-1	CASRAGTPSYNEQFF
TRBV24-1	.	TRBJ2-1	CATSDEGQGLYNEQFF
TRBV28	.	TRBJ1-4	CASRTWINVPNEKLFF
TRBV4-1	.	TRBJ2-7	CASSQGAQDSYEQYF
TRBV19	few	TRBJ2-7	CASSASGRGYEQYF
TRBV10-1	few	TRBJ2-5	CASSEFGASGPQETQYF
TRBV5-4	few	TRBJ2-1	CASSRPGTGWNEQFF
TRBV6-2/TRBV6-3	few	TRBJ2-5	CASNRFETQYF
TRBV24-1	.	TRBJ2-2	CATSSDSARVNTGELFF
TRBV7-8	.	TRBJ2-7	CASSHPRTGPYEQYF
TRBV4-2	few	TRBJ2-7	CASSHPGTTEGRAGFYEQYF
TRBV29-1	.	TRBJ1-6	CSATSNGPYNSPLHF
TRBV4-1	.	TRBJ2-7	CASSYRTGQDYEQYF
TRBV5-6	.	TRBJ2-3	CASSSPRARRVDTQYF
TRBV20-1	.	TRBJ1-5	CSVGLHSGNQPQHF
TRBV29-1	.	TRBJ1-4	CSAGQGGNEKLFF
TRBV10-3	few	TRBJ1-1	CAISGSGGLTEAFF
TRBV12-3/TRBV12-4	.	TRBJ1-2	CASTLGTKINYGYTF
TRBV4-2	few	TRBJ2-7	CASSPRGQGKTYEQYF